The subject of this entry is one TCR beta chain. The antigen it binds to is not known. No clone much larger than this one lies a single base away; base qualities are absent. The cohort consisted of 650 to 700 healthy bone marrow donors. At the time of sampling, every cohort member was nominally healthy, though immune exposures that went unrecorded were likely present. The donor tested CMV seronegative, placing the donor among the 350 or so seronegative members of the cohort. A peripheral blood sample was collected from each donor, and TCR beta sequencing was performed on peripheral blood mononuclear cells. Genomic DNA extraction from the blood cell samples was performed with the Qiagen DNeasy Blood Extraction Kit. These data belong to a study of cytomegalovirus exposure and HLA in healthy donors (TCRdb year 2017). Background on the whole study: An earlier analysis of 587 of the donors reported 276 Gb of sequence data and around 120 million unique TCR beta sequences from 150 million to 200 million T cells. Roughly 320 gigabases of sequencing data and approximately 92 million unique TCR sequences made up an early release that covered several hundred HLA-typed donors. The genetic ancestry cluster associated with self-reported Caucasian donors included approximately 85% of the approximately 400 genotyped donors. The study aimed to test whether signatures of past pathogen exposure could be identified by cataloging public T cell receptors. The study profiled the T cell repertoires of hundreds of subjects by immunosequencing and related them to cytomegalovirus serostatus. Besides the first cohort of under 700 subjects, a separate validation cohort made up of roughly 120 different subjects was used. High-throughput TCR immunosequencing, statistical association of individual TCRs with disease status, and machine learning were combined to predict cytomegalovirus infection status. A later analysis re-analyzed previously published TCR beta repertoires from approximately 670 donors and added high-resolution HLA genotyping to study TCR occurrence patterns. The later analysis used no new phenotypic data to find candidate immune exposures, relying instead on TCR beta sequences and their occurrence across donors. To decide whether each TCR beta V gene segment behaved as functional or pseudogenic, an earlier analysis of nearly 600 of the donors relied on high-throughput TCR beta sequencing. Donor age, sex, ethnicity and CMV serostatus were compiled alongside the repertoire data. A later genetic analysis used genome-wide SNP genotypes for about 60% of the 666 donors, treating that subset as a discovery cohort. All discovery cohort repertoires had been generated using a single sequencing platform. Both class I and class II loci were covered by HLA typing, at four-digit resolution. Typing coverage differed by locus: A, B, C, DRB1 and DQB1 were typed in about 620-640 donors, DQA1 in about 510, DPA1 in approximately 600, and DPB1 in just under 490. About five DR-DQ haplotypes were treated as single units for association and clustering because of strong linkage in the cohort. Among around 400 genotyped donors of the cohort, an average of about 220,000 unique TCR beta nucleotide sequences was sequenced per donor, of which roughly 17% were non-productive.

V is pared back by 5 bases and J by 6 bases, with 20 bases lying between the germline termini. The CDR3 runs 16 residues from the cysteine to the phenylalanine. Only CDR3 DNA remains: 48 bases, in frame from the first base. The germline V gene supplies CDR1 SGHAT and CDR2 FQNNGV. The library was generated by the immunoSEQ multiplex PCR assay. A mixture of 60 forward primers for TCR Vbeta segments and 13 reverse primers for TCR Jbeta segments was used in the multiplex PCR. Amplification of the CDR3 region of rearranged TCR beta genes was performed with a multiplex PCR assay on genomic DNA. The amplified TCR beta libraries were sequenced on the Illumina HiSeq System as 87-base-pair reads. The original pipeline was this. A later analysis counted about 80 million unique TCR beta chains across the 666 repertoires, and around 12 million of these chains were shared by at least two donors. Raw reads were error-corrected and collapsed into unique sequences with a nearest-neighbor algorithm that merged closely related sequences to remove PCR and sequencing errors. V, D and J gene segments were assigned by aligning CDR3 sequences to IMGT reference sequences. For a sequence to be retained, a match of at least six nucleotides to both a V gene segment and a J gene segment was required. Rearrangements were classified as productive when the CDR3 lacked stop codons and remained in frame with V and J, and all other rearrangements were classified as non-productive. Following IMGT convention, CDR3 was defined as the stretch from the second conserved V-encoded cysteine up to the conserved J-encoded phenylalanine. In an earlier analysis of roughly 610 of the donors, sequences lacking an unambiguous match to a single V gene segment were excluded. An earlier analysis of a few hundred of the donors called V segments functional above 56.7% productive rearrangements and segregating when the between-donor standard deviation exceeded 5%. To diagnose cytomegalovirus status from the catalog of TCR beta chain sequences, a statistical classification framework was built. In a later analysis, V and J genes were assigned by comparing TCR nucleotide sequences against IMGT/GENE-DB human TR gene sequences. A later analysis assigned CDR3 sequences and most-parsimonious VDJ recombination scenarios with the TCRdist pipeline. In a later analysis, each TCR beta chain was defined by its CDR3 amino acid sequence together with its V-gene family, and reads lacking a unique V-gene family were excluded. As a way to deal with suspected cross-contamination and a sequencing artifact, a later analysis dropped roughly 620 nucleotide sequences that were highly shared and had low generation probability. A later analysis calculated a clonal expansion index for each public chain from normalized within-repertoire ranks of inferred template counts. A later analysis computed generation probabilities with a VDJ recombination model fitted to out-of-frame rearrangements, and checked the results against IGoR. A later analysis scored TCR-TCR, TCR-HLA and TCR-CMV co-occurrence with hypergeometric tests, applying a repertoire-size bias correction to TCR pairs. To estimate false discovery rates, a later analysis permuted the HLA or CMV assignments 20 times. In a later analysis, co-occurring TCRs were grouped using DBSCAN, and TCRdist sequence similarity was added for clustering within HLA-allele-positive subsets. Repertoires with fewer than 30,000 or more than 120,000 public chains, plus five repertoires with anomalous nucleotide sharing, were excluded from co-occurrence clustering. Sourced from immuneACCESS, this table was stored by TCRdb with only in-frame sequences that have V and J called. A share of the clones is absent; for the studies checked, an unresolved V gene accounts for under half, and the remainder has no known explanation. From that table come the V and J calls and clone size; the DNA was used to work out D and trimming. A total of around 300,000 clones appear in this sample, roughly 90% of them only once. Of the sample, approximately 2% is held by the ten largest clones.

What the study reported, not specific to this receptor: Cytomegalovirus status was reported to be diagnosed by the classifier with high specificity and sensitivity in both the original and validation cohorts. V-gene and J-gene trimming of TCR beta chains was associated with a missense DCLRE1C variant in a later genetic analysis, and the association was replicated in an independent cohort. A further reported finding was that TCR beta sequences accurately predicted the HLA-A and HLA-B alleles for most subjects in the first cohort. In a later analysis, HLA-associated TCR beta chains were found to be more clonally expanded and to have lower generation probabilities than equally common non-associated chains. A later analysis found that most CMV-associated TCR beta chains appeared HLA-restricted, with HLA associations seemingly driven largely by CMV exposure. Because counts were too low, around 18 rarely observed V segments, including chromosome 9 orphons, were left out of the earlier analysis of a few hundred of the donors. According to a later analysis, parvovirus B19, influenza, CMV and Epstein-Barr virus appeared linked to several top co-occurrence clusters. Some IMGT-functional V segments, including TRBV6-2 and TRBV6-3, could not be told apart with the 87-base-pair reads, so those segments were excluded. Correlated functional status among segregating V segments might reflect linkage disequilibrium, but an unknown experimental factor could not be ruled out. According to the authors, the approach could potentially be generalized to other disease states and immunological phenotypes. In a later analysis, TCR association rates were found to vary across HLA loci, with the most associated TCRs seen for DRB1 alleles and the fewest for HLA-C alleles. When HLA alleles, especially DR and DQ, strongly co-occurred, TCR associations were difficult to assign to individual alleles. Because HLA typing was missing for some donors at each locus, association tests included only the typed subset. Specific HLA alleles were associated with some 15,000 TCR beta sequences at a false discovery rate of 0.05 in a later analysis. In a later genetic analysis, fewer N-insertions in productive TCRs were reported among donors in an Asian-associated ancestry cluster than the roughly 700-donor mean. The cohort was sequenced for TCR beta chains only, and without alpha or paired-chain data the features that could be detected were limited. In vitro tests confirmed that a few of the cytomegalovirus-associated TCR beta chains recognize cytomegalovirus antigens. For the cohort, immune exposure information was limited to CMV serostatus. Across donors, most TCR sequences were observed very rarely, whereas some public TCRs were present in many individuals. A total of fewer than 200 TCR beta chains were listed by the study as associated with cytomegalovirus. In an earlier analysis of roughly 560 of the donors, most TCR beta V segments were observed in productive rearrangements about 90% or about 30% of the time, broadly matching IMGT annotations. Sequencing depth was assumed to be roughly uniform across donors in the presence/absence analyses, though that assumption may not hold. The sequencing pipeline was judged likely to have produced a cluster of highly shared sequence variants as a technical artifact.

The sequence joins TRBV11-2 to TRBJ2-1, with a tentative D gene TRBD2 over 5 matching bases. Sequencing was performed on PBMCs. This TCR was recovered from a woman aged 18-30 years in good health and CMV-seronegative. The sequence in DNA is TGTGCCAGCAGCCCCCCCTTCGCGCTAGCTATCAATGAGCAGTTCTTC. Translated, this is CASSPPFALAINEQFF.